This section outlines one T cell receptor beta chain sequence together with its context. The sample comes from a study of memory CD4+ T cells and cytomegalovirus serostatus. Assay: immunoSEQ multiplex PCR; the TCRdb copy retains only in-frame clones and omits some. The data contain about 57,000 clones, around 80% of them singletons. Trimming shortened V by 6 bases and J by 0 bases, and 5 bases separated the two germline ends. Germline CDR1 SGHAT, CDR2 FQNNGV. The CDR3 loop spans 12 amino acids. Single viable CD3+CD4+CD8-CD45RO+ cells were sorted as the memory CD4+ T cells. The chain links TRBV11-2 to TRBJ2-5; no clear D. Material: memory CD4+ T cells from blood. The clonotype was recovered from an adult in good health and CMV-seronegative. The CDR3 reads CASSSYQETQYF. In DNA form, the CDR3 reads TGTGCCAGCAGTTCCTACCAAGAGACCCAGTACTTC.